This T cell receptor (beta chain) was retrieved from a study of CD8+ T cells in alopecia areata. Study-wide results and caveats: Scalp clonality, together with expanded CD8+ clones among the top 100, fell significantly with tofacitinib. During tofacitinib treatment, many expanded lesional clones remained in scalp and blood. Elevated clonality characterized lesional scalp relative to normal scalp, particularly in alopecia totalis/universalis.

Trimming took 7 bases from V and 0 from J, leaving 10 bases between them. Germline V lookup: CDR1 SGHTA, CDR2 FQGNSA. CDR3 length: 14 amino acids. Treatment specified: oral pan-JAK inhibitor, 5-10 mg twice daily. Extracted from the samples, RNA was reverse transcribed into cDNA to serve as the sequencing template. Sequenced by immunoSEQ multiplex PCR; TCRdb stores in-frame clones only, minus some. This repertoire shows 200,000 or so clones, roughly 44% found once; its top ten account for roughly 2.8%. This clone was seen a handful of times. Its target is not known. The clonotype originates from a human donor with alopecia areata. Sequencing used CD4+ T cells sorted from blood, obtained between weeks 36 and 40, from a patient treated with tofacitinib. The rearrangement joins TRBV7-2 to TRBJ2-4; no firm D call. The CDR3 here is CASTQELAKNIQYF. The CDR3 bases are TGTGCCAGCACGCAGGAGTTAGCCAAAAACATTCAGTACTTC.